This T cell receptor (beta chain) was captured in a study of shared clonotypes between healthy human individuals. Study in general: CD4 naive cells filled three plates per donor, CD4 memory three, CD8 naive two and CD8 memory one.

Here immunoSEQ multiplex PCR was the method, and the copy in TCRdb shows in-frame clones only, minus some. The table has 2 million to 3 million clones, around 90% seen once. On this clone: Its antigen is unknown. Other DNA sequences of this sample code for an identical CDR3.

The study separated CD4+ cells into CD45RA+ naive and CD45RA-negative memory subsets. Study-wide results and caveats: It was observed that approximately 5% of naive CD4 clonotypes were shared across several donors.

J lost 4 bases, V lost 4 bases, and 2 bases had no gene match. The V gene's germline CDR1 is SGHTA and CDR2 FQGNSA. The CDR3 length is 15 residues. Sequencing was carried out using naive CD4+ T cells sorted from blood. Noted subset: CD45RA+ positively selected. This rearrangement joins TRBV7-2 to TRBJ2-1, with 12 bases lining up with TRBD2. This TCR was sampled from a man between 18 and 29 years old in good health. The CDR3 DNA reads as TGTGCCAGCAGCTCGACTAGCGGGAGTTACAATGAGCAGTTCTTC. Residues: CASSSTSGSYNEQFF.